The present TCR beta chain was sequenced within a study of cytomegalovirus exposure and HLA in healthy donors. Per germline, CDR1 GTSNPN and CDR2 SVGIG (reference sequence). Trimming took 0 bases from V and 4 from J, leaving 22 bases between them. The CDR3 totals 17 residues. PCR involved 60 Vbeta and 13 Jbeta primers. TCRdb's copy holds only in-frame clones and misses some; the assay was immunoSEQ multiplex PCR. Of roughly 180,000 clones in the sample, 65% to 85% were seen once. Regarding the study as a whole: An analysis that was carried out later associated 16,951 TCR beta sequences with HLA alleles at 0.05 false discovery rate.

With regard to this clone: Its specificity is not known.

Healthy bone marrow donors formed the donor group. Material for sequencing was PBMCs. The TCR sequence derives from a girl between 5 and 17 years old in good health and CMV-seropositive. This rearrangement joins TRBV30 to TRBJ2-7; D possibly corresponds to TRBD1 (6 bases). In DNA, the CDR3 is TGTGCCTGGAGTGTGATGGGGGCACATCCATTCCTTTACGAGCAGTACTTC. Its translation: CAWSVMGAHPFLYEQYF. Filled out from reference TRBV30 and TRBJ2-7, the complete variable domain reads SQTIHQWPATLVQPVGSPLSLECTVEGTSNPNLYWYRQAAGRGLQLLFYSVGIGQISSEVPQNLSASRPQDRQFILSSKKLLLSDSGFYLCAWSVMGAHPFLYEQYFGPGTRLTVT.